Sequencing of this T cell receptor beta chain was carried out in a study of cytomegalovirus exposure and HLA in healthy donors. Findings of the study overall: Reports state that TCR beta sequences accurately predicted most subjects' HLA-A and HLA-B alleles. The study labeled roughly 160 TCR beta chains cytomegalovirus-associated. Association of 16,951 TCR beta sequences with HLA alleles was found at 0.05 false discovery rate in a later analysis. In a later analysis, TCR beta V- and J-gene trimming was associated with a missense DCLRE1C variant.

Amplification used 60 Vbeta primers and 13 Jbeta primers. The assay was immunoSEQ multiplex PCR, and TCRdb's table has in-frame clones only and misses some. The data show 150,000 to 160,000 clones, about four fifths seen once. Concerning this clone itself: Antigen specificity is unknown.

The CDR3 is made up of 15 amino acids. CDR1 is SGHRS and CDR2 is YFSETQ in the germline V gene. Trimming cost V 0 bases and J 5 bases; bases outside gene matches: 7. The TCR comes from a man in his late teens or twenties in good health and CMV-seronegative. The material sequenced was PBMCs. V and J are TRBV5-1 and TRBJ1-1; the match to TRBD1 covers 7 bases. The CDR3, as DNA: TGCGCCAGCAGCTTGGCCGCGACAGGGAGGACTGAAGCTTTCTTT. This sequence encodes CASSLAATGRTEAFF.